The T cell receptor (beta chain) described here comes from a study of post-analysis software for immune sequencing data. About the study: Relapsing-remitting, secondary progressive and progressive-relapsing forms made up the multiple sclerosis disease courses. Findings and caveats of the study: Four or five TRBV segments, TRBV5-6, TRBV5-1 and TRBV20-1 among them, were found more frequent in patients than controls. The authors found that F measure strongly co-clustered same-batch samples.

Prepared TCR beta cDNA libraries contained unique molecular identifiers. Researchers reported roughly 0.5 million cDNA molecules coming from around 1 to 10 million T cells. Via MiXCR, TCRdb re-called the PCR reads, giving one row per CDR3 protein. In the table there are fewer than 850,000 distinct CDR3 sequences, about 45% of which are singletons. The ends were cut back, 5 bases at V and 10 bases at J, with 15 bases in the middle. The CDR3 is 14 amino acids. CDR1 and CDR2 from the germline V gene are PRHDT and FYEKMQ (reference sequence). A remark on this clonotype: Antigen specificity is unknown.

The receptor comes from a girl aged 5 to 17 with multiple sclerosis. V is TRBV13 and J is TRBJ1-6; D is undetermined. Input material: blood. This CDR3 reads CASSTRLSGSPLHF. CDR3 nucleotide sequence: TGTGCCAGCAGCACCCGACTTTCTGGATCACCCCTCCACTTT.